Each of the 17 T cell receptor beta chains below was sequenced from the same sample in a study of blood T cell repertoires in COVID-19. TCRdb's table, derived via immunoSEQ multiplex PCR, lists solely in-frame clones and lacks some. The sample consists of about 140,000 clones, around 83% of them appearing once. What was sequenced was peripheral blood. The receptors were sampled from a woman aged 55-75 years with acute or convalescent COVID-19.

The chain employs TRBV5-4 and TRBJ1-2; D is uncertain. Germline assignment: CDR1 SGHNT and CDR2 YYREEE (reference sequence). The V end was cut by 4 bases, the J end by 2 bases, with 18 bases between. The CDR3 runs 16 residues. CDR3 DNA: TGTGCCAGCAGCCCGGTAGGGCGGGAACAGAACTATGGCTACACCTTC. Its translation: CASSPVGREQNYGYTF.

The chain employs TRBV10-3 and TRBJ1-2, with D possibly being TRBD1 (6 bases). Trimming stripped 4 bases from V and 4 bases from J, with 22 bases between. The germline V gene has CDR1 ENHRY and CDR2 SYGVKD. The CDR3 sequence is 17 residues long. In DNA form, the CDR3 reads TGTGCCATCAGTGGGGCCTCGGACAGAACCTTAGGCTATGGCTACACCTTC. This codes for CAISGASDRTLGYGYTF.

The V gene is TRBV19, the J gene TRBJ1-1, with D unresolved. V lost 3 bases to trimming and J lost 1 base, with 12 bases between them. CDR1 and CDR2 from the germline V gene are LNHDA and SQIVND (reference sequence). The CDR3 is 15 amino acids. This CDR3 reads CASSIVPGGNTEAFF. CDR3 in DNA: TGTGCCAGTAGTATTGTCCCCGGTGGGAACACTGAAGCTTTCTTT.

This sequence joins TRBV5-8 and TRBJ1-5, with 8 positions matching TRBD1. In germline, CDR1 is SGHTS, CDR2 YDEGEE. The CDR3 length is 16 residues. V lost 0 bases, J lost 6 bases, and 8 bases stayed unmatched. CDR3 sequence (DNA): TGTGCCAGCAGCTTGGTGGCCGGACAGGGTCGTCAGCCCCAGCATTTT. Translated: CASSLVAGQGRQPQHF.

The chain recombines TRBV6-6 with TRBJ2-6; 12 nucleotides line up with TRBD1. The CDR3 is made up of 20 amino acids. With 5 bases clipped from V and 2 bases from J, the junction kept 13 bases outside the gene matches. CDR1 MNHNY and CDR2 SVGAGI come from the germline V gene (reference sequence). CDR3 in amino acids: CASSPSTSGTGGAGANVLTF. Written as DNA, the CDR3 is TGTGCCAGCAGTCCCTCGACTTCCGGGACAGGGGGCGCTGGGGCCAACGTCCTGACTTTC.

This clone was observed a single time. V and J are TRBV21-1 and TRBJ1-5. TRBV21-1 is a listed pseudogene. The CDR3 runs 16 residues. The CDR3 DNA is TGTGCCAGCAGCAAAGACGTAGGAGATAGCAATCAGCCCCAGCATTTT. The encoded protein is CASSKDVGDSNQPQHF.

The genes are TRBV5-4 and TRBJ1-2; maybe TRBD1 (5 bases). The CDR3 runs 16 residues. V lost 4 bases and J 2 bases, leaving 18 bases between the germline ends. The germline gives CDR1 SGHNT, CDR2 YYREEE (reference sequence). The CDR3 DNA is TGTGCCAGCAGCCCCGGACTATTGGGACGGAACTATGGCTACACCTTC. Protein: CASSPGLLGRNYGYTF.

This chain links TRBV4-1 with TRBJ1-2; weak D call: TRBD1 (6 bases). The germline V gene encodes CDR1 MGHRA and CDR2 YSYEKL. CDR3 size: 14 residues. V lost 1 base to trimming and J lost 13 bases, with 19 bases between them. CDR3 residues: CASSQAGQLGGCTF. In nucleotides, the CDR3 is TGCGCCAGCAGCCAAGCCGGACAGCTGGGGGGGTGCACCTTC.

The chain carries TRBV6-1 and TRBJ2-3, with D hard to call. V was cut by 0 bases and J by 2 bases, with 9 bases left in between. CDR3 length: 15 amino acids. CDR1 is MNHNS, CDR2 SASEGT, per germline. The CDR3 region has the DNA TGTGCCAGCAGTGAAGCGAACAGAGACACAGATACGCAGTATTTT. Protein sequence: CASSEANRDTDTQYF.

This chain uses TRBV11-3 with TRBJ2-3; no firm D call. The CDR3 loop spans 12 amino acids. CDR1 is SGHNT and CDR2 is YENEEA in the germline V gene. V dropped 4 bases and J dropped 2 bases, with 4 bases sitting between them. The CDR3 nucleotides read TGTGCCAGCAGCTCGTACACAGATACGCAGTATTTT. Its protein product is CASSSYTDTQYF.

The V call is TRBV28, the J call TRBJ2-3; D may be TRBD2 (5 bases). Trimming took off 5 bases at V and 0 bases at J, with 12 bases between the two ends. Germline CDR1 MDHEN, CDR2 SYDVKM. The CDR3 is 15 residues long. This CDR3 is CASSLRTPSTDTQYF. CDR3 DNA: TGTGCCAGCAGTCTTCGGACTCCAAGCACAGATACGCAGTATTTT.

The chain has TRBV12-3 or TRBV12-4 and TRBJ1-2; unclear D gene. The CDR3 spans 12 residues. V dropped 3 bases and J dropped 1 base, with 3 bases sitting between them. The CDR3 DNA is TGTGCCAGCAGTTTCCTTAACTATGGCTACACCTTC. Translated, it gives CASSFLNYGYTF.

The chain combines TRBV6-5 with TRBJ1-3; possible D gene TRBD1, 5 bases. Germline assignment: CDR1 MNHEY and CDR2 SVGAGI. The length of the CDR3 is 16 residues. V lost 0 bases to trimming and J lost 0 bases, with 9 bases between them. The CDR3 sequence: CASSYSLTVSGNTIYF. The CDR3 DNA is TGTGCCAGCAGTTACTCGCTGACAGTCTCTGGAAACACCATATATTTT.

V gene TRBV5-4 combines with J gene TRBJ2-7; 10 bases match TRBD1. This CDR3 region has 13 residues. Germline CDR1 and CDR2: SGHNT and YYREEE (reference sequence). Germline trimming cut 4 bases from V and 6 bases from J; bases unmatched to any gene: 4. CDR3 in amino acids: CASSRWTGGEQYF. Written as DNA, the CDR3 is TGTGCCAGCAGCCGCTGGACAGGGGGCGAGCAGTACTTC.

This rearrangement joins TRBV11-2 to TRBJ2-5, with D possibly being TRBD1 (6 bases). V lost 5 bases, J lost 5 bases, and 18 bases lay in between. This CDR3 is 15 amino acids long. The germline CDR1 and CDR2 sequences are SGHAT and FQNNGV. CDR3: CASSRLYRVGETQYF. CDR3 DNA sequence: TGTGCCAGCAGCCGACTATACAGGGTGGGGGAGACCCAGTACTTC.

The CDR3 loop reads CAISESSYEQYF. The CDR3 bases are TGTGCCATCAGTGAGTCCTCTTACGAGCAGTACTTC. This chain joins TRBV10-3 and TRBJ2-7; no definite D call. CDR3 length: 12 residues. The V and J ends lost 0 bases and 4 bases respectively, with 4 bases between them. Germline-derived CDR1 and CDR2 are ENHRY and SYGVKD.

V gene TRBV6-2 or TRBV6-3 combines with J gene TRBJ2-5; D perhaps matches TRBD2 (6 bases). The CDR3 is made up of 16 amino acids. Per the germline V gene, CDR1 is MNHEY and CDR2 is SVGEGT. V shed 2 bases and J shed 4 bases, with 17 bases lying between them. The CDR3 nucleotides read TGTGCCAGCAGTTACGGCGGGACTCTGACGAGAGAGACCCAGTACTTC. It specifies CASSYGGTLTRETQYF.